The 13 T cell receptor beta chains below come from one sample, sequenced in a study of blood T cell repertoires in COVID-19. Assay used: immunoSEQ multiplex PCR; TCRdb lists only in-frame clones, some missing. Found here are about 250,000 clones, more than 65% of them singletons; the top ten hold approximately 4.8%. The sequencing sample was made of peripheral blood. These receptors originate from a man between 50 and 59 years old with active or convalescent COVID-19.

V and J are TRBV9 and TRBJ1-1, with 8 bases aligning to TRBD1. The CDR3 runs to 14 residues. Looked up from germline, CDR1 is SGDLS and CDR2 is YYNGEE. V shed 3 bases, J shed 6 bases, and the junction held 7 bases outside the gene matches. CDR3 in DNA: TGTGCCAGCAGCGCCGGACAGGGAGGGCCTGAAGCTTTCTTT. It is translated as CASSAGQGGPEAFF.

This sequence joins TRBV6-1 and TRBJ1-2; perhaps TRBD1 as D (5 bases). Trimming removed 0 bases at V and 6 bases at J, with 14 bases between. Germline V gives CDR1 MNHNS, CDR2 SASEGT. The CDR3 length is 15 residues. The CDR3 DNA reads TGTGCCAGCAGTGAAGCGGGCCAGGGCTCCGATGGCTACACCTTC. Translated: CASSEAGQGSDGYTF.

V and J are TRBV27 and TRBJ1-2, with TRBD1 identical over 10 bases. The CDR3 has 14 amino acids. Germline V CDR1 and CDR2: MNHEY, SMNVEV (reference sequence). Trimming removed 5 bases from V and 7 bases from J; junction bases left unmatched: 7. As DNA, the CDR3 is TGTGCCAGCAGTCCTAATCGGGACAGGGGTGGCTACACCTTC. This gives the protein CASSPNRDRGGYTF.

The gene calls are TRBV4-2 and TRBJ1-5; D may be TRBD1 (5 bases). This CDR3 is built from 15 residues. V gave up 2 bases and J gave up 2 bases, with 10 bases separating them. The germline CDR1 and CDR2 sequences are LGHNA and YNFKEQ. CDR3 residues: CASSQWAQGNQPQHF. The CDR3 nucleotides read TGTGCCAGCAGCCAATGGGCACAGGGCAATCAGCCCCAGCATTTT.

CDR3 sequence: CASSEGQGADEQFF. The CDR3 DNA sequence: TGTGCCAGCAGTGAGGGACAGGGGGCGGATGAGCAGTTCTTC. The J gene is TRBJ2-1, the V gene TRBV6-1; 12 nucleotides match TRBD1. Trimming removed 3 bases from V and 8 bases from J; junction bases left unmatched: 2. This CDR3 region has 14 residues. The germline gives CDR1 MNHNS, CDR2 SASEGT.

This chain links TRBV7-2 with TRBJ1-1; 7 bases agree with TRBD1. V gave up 1 base and J gave up 6 bases; unmatched junction bases: 5. CDR3 length equals 14 residues. CDR1 is SGHTA and CDR2 is FQGNSA in the germline V gene. CDR3 region: CASSLEPQGAEAFF. DNA of the CDR3: TGTGCCAGCAGCTTAGAGCCCCAGGGGGCTGAAGCTTTCTTT.

This chain links TRBV7-9 with TRBJ1-3, with D possibly being TRBD1 (6 bases). CDR1 is SEHNR and CDR2 is FQNEAQ in the germline V gene (reference sequence). The CDR3 loop spans 14 amino acids. V lost 4 bases and J lost 3, with 10 bases in between. The CDR3 region has the DNA TGTGCCAGCAGCTACAGGGTGGGTGGAAACACCATATATTTT. Translating gives CASSYRVGGNTIYF.

The gene calls are TRBV3-1 (or the pseudogene TRBV3-2) and TRBJ2-7, with 9 bases identical to TRBD1. J gave up 5 bases and V 5 bases, and 13 bases lay outside the gene matches. This CDR3 is 16 amino acids long. The germline CDR1 and CDR2 sequences are LGHDT and YNNKEL (reference sequence). The CDR3 sequence: CASSSGPGTGRNEQYF. CDR3 nucleotide sequence: TGTGCCAGCAGCTCGGGTCCCGGGACAGGGAGGAACGAGCAGTACTTC.

This rearrangement joins TRBV7-8 to TRBJ1-2; 7 bases line up with TRBD1. CDR1 is SGHVS and CDR2 is FQNEAQ in the germline V gene. V dropped 5 bases and J dropped 8; count of bases not matched to a gene: 8. The CDR3 contains 13 residues. CDR3 loop: CASSHRDSKGYTF. In DNA, the CDR3 is TGTGCCAGCAGCCACCGGGACAGTAAGGGCTACACCTTC.

This sequence joins TRBV18 and TRBJ2-3; TRBD2 aligns across 13 bases. Trimming cost V 4 bases and J 2 bases; bases outside gene matches: 6. The CDR3 consists of 17 residues. CDR1 and CDR2 from the germline V gene are KGHSH and LQKENI. This chain's CDR3 is CASSLLGLAGYTDTQYF. CDR3 bases: TGTGCCAGCTCACTCTTGGGACTAGCGGGGTACACAGATACGCAGTATTTT. Complete variable domain (other parts from reference TRBV18 and TRBJ2-3): NAGVMQNPRHLVRRRGQEARLRCSPMKGHSHVYWYRQLPEEGLKFMVYLQKENIIDESGMPKERFSAEFPKEGPSILRIQQVVRGDSAAYFCASSLLGLAGYTDTQYFGPGTRLTVL.

This clone has only a few counts. The V call is TRBV5-1, the J call TRBJ2-5; TRBD2 aligns across 7 bases. Germline assignment: CDR1 SGHRS and CDR2 YFSETQ. The CDR3 spans 16 residues. Losses at the gene ends were 5 bases for V and 5 bases for J; bases not matched to a gene: 15. This CDR3 reads CASSRGTSGEGETQYF. DNA of the CDR3: TGCGCCAGCAGTCGAGGTACAAGCGGGGAGGGCGAGACCCAGTACTTC.

This clone was found once. This chain uses TRBV30 with TRBJ1-2; 9 bases are shared with TRBD1. The CDR3 extends over 13 amino acids. V gave up 6 bases and J gave up 2 bases; unmatched junction bases: 4. Germline CDR1 GTSNPN, CDR2 SVGIG (reference sequence). This CDR3 reads CACADRGNYGYTF. The CDR3 DNA sequence: TGTGCCTGTGCGGACAGGGGAAACTATGGCTACACCTTC.

There are a few counts of this clone. This chain links TRBV5-4 with TRBJ1-2; D gene uncertain. The V and J ends lost 3 bases and 3 bases respectively, with 12 bases between them. The CDR3 is 14 amino acids. CDR1 SGHNT and CDR2 YYREEE come from the germline V gene (reference sequence). DNA of the CDR3: TGTGCCAGCAGCTCCAAGAAAGAGGACTATGGCTACACCTTC. It specifies CASSSKKEDYGYTF.